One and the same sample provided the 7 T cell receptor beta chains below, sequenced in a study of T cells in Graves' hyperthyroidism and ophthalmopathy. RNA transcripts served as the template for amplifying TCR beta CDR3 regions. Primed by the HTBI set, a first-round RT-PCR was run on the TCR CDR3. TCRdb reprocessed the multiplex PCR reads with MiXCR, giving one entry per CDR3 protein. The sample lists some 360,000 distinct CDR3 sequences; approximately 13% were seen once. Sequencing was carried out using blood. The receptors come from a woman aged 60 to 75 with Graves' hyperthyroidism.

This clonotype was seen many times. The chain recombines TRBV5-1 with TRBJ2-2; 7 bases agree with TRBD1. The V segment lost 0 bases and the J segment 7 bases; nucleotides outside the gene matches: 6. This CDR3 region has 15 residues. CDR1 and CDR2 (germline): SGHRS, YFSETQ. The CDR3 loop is CASSLVQGDGGELFF. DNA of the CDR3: TGCGCCAGCAGCTTGGTCCAGGGGGACGGCGGGGAGCTGTTTTTT.

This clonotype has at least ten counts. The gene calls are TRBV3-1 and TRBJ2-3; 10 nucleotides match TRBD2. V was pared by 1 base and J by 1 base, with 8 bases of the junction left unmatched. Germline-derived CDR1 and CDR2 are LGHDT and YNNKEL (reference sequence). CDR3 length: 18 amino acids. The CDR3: CASSQVVGLAGGTDTQYF. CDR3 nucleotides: TGTGCCAGCAGCCAAGTAGTCGGGCTAGCGGGGGGCACAGATACGCAGTATTTT.

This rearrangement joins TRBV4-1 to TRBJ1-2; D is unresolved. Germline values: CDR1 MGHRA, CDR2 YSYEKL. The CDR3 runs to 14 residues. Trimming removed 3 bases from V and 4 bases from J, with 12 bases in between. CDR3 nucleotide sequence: TGCGCCAGCAGCCATGACGCGCGGATCTATGGCTACACCTTC. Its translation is CASSHDARIYGYTF.

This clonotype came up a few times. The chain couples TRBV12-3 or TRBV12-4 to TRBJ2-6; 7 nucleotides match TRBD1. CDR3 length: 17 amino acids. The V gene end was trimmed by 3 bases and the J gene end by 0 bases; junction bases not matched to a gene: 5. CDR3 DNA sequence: TGTGCCAGCAGTTTTCGGACAGGACTCTCTGGGGCCAACGTCCTGACTTTC. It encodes CASSFRTGLSGANVLTF.

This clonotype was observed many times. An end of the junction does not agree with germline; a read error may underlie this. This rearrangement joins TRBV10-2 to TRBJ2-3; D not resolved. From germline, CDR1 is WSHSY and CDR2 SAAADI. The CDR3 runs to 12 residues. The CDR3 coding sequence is TGTGCCAGCAGTGAAGGTGGGGATACGCAGTATTTT. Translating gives CASSEGGDTQYF.

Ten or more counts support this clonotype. In nucleotides, the CDR3 is TGTGCCAGCAGTCCCGGGAGTCTTAGCAATCAGCCCCAGCATTTT. This codes for CASSPGSLSNQPQHF. The chain recombines TRBV2 with TRBJ1-5; D remains ambiguous. This CDR3 region has 15 residues. Per germline, CDR1 SNHLY and CDR2 FYNNEI. V dropped 5 bases and J dropped 0 bases, with 11 bases sitting between them.

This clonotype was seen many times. For the CDR3, the DNA is TGCGCCAGCAGCTTGGAGGTGGGGCGTGAAGCTTTCTTT. This sequence encodes CASSLEVGREAFF. The V call is TRBV5-1, the J call TRBJ1-1, with D possibly being TRBD1 (5 bases). Between the trimmed V and J ends, which lost 0 bases and 7 bases, there was a span of 10 bases. The germline CDR1 and CDR2 sequences are SGHRS and YFSETQ. The CDR3 totals 13 residues.